Shown below are 10 T cell receptor beta chains from a single sample sequenced in a study of blood T cell repertoires in COVID-19. This table comes from immunoSEQ multiplex PCR, and its TCRdb copy is limited to in-frame clones, with some not included. The sample consists of around 150,000 clones, around 85% of them appearing once. Input material: peripheral blood. All receptors derive from a human donor with acute or convalescent COVID-19. The donor label of this sample is uncertain.

The V call is TRBV5-1, the J call TRBJ2-7; tentatively, D is TRBD2 (5 bases). The length of the CDR3 is 15 residues. Trimming removed 3 bases from V and 3 bases from J, with 16 bases in between. The germline gives CDR1 SGHRS, CDR2 YFSETQ. This CDR3 is CASSSQPERDYEQYF. Written as DNA, the CDR3 is TGCGCCAGCAGCTCTCAACCGGAGAGGGACTACGAGCAGTACTTC.

This clone was seen a single time. V gene TRBV7-9 combines with J gene TRBJ2-3; TRBD1 matches 8 bases. Germline loops: CDR1 SEHNR, CDR2 FQNEAQ (reference sequence). The CDR3 is made up of 16 amino acids. V shed 2 bases and J 3 bases; nucleotides not matched to a gene: 7. In DNA, the CDR3 is TGTGCCAGCAGCTTACTCGGGACAGGTCCGACAGATACGCAGTATTTT. Translated, it gives CASSLLGTGPTDTQYF.

V usage is TRBV18 and J usage is TRBJ2-6; TRBD1 matches at 7 bases. In germline, CDR1 is KGHSH, CDR2 LQKENI. The CDR3 spans 16 residues. V shed 1 base, J shed 4 bases, and the junction held 4 bases outside the gene matches. Written as DNA, the CDR3 is TGTGCCAGCTCACCACAAACAGGGGTCGGGGCCAACGTCCTGACTTTC. Residues: CASSPQTGVGANVLTF.

J is TRBJ1-1 and V is TRBV29-1, with D perhaps matching TRBD1 (5 bases). Germline V gene sequence: CDR1 SQVTM, CDR2 ANQGSEA. The ends were cut back, 5 bases at V and 0 bases at J, with 10 bases in the middle. The CDR3 is 13 residues long. The CDR3 loop is CSVRTNMNTEAFF. DNA of the CDR3: TGCAGCGTTCGGACAAATATGAACACTGAAGCTTTCTTT.

Here the CDR3 DNA reads TGTGCCACCGCCGGGCAGGGGATAACCGGGGAGCTGTTTTTT. Its protein is CATAGQGITGELFF. V usage is TRBV6-6 and J usage is TRBJ2-2; tentatively, D is TRBD1 (6 bases). This CDR3 region has 14 residues. Germline CDR1 reads MNHNY; CDR2 reads SVGAGI (reference sequence). Trimming cost V 10 bases and J 5 bases, with 17 bases left between them.

CDR3 DNA sequence: TGTGCCAGCACCGGGACAGGGACGTCGGGCCTCCACTTT. Amino acid sequence: CASTGTGTSGLHF. The chain has TRBV28 and TRBJ1-6; 9 bases align to TRBD1. The CDR3 is made up of 13 amino acids. CDR1 and CDR2 (germline): MDHEN, SYDVKM. V was pared by 7 bases and J by 15 bases, with 10 bases of the junction left unmatched.

The CDR3 nucleotides are TGTGCCAGCAGCCAAGATGTCCGGGGGGAGACCCAGTACTTC. As protein: CASSQDVRGETQYF. The chain recombines TRBV4-2 with TRBJ2-5; D perhaps matches TRBD2 (6 bases). The CDR3 contains 14 residues. Germline CDR1 reads LGHNA; CDR2 reads YNFKEQ. V lost 0 bases to trimming and J lost 5 bases, with 10 bases between them.

The chain is built from TRBV7-9 and TRBJ2-3; 9 bases line up with TRBD2. This CDR3 spans 15 amino acids. Germline CDR1 SEHNR, CDR2 FQNEAQ (reference sequence). After removal of 1 base from V and 1 base from J, the junction contained 0 bases not matched to a gene. In nucleotides, the CDR3 is TGTGCCAGCAGCTTAGTAGCGGGGGGCACAGATACGCAGTATTTT. It encodes CASSLVAGGTDTQYF.

V usage is TRBV30 and J usage is TRBJ2-7, with 8 bases that match TRBD2. This CDR3 region has 16 residues. The V gene end was trimmed by 2 bases and the J gene end by 1 base; junction bases not matched to a gene: 10. Germline CDR1 and CDR2: GTSNPN and SVGIG (reference sequence). The CDR3 sequence is CAWSPLPGLGSYEQYF. For the CDR3, the DNA is TGTGCCTGGAGTCCCCTACCGGGACTAGGGTCCTACGAGCAGTACTTC. Full variable domain (rest looked up from reference TRBV30 and TRBJ2-7): SQTIHQWPATLVQPVGSPLSLECTVEGTSNPNLYWYRQAAGRGLQLLFYSVGIGQISSEVPQNLSASRPQDRQFILSSKKLLLSDSGFYLCAWSPLPGLGSYEQYFGPGTRLTVT.

This clone was observed a handful of times. V gene TRBV16 combines with J gene TRBJ2-2; D possibly corresponds to TRBD1 (6 bases). The CDR3 consists of 13 residues. V shed 2 bases and J shed 5 bases, with 6 bases lying between them. Germline values: CDR1 KGHSY, CDR2 FQNENV. CDR3 sequence: CASSQTGTGELFF. Here the CDR3 DNA reads TGTGCCAGCAGCCAAACAGGGACCGGGGAGCTGTTTTTT.